These 26 T cell receptor beta chains originate from one sample sequenced in a study of a mutant IDH1 vaccine in newly diagnosed glioma. Regarding time point: baseline, week 1 (first vaccination visit). Treatment in this sample: pre-vaccination baseline after standard-of-care therapy. Assay used: immunoSEQ multiplex PCR; TCRdb lists only in-frame clones, some missing. The sample has about 88,000 clones, 82% seen once; the top ten hold 5% to 5.5%. This specimen was PBMCs, taken from a glioma patient treated with radiotherapy, temozolomide or both. The receptors originated from a man aged 35 to 55 with glioma. Some clones in this sample may be carry-over from other donors' samples.

This clone was seen a few times. This chain uses TRBV2 with TRBJ1-1; 8 nucleotides line up with TRBD1. Trimming cost V 6 bases and J 2 bases; bases outside gene matches: 8. The CDR3 runs to 15 residues. The V gene's germline CDR1 is SNHLY and CDR2 FYNNEI. DNA of the CDR3: TGTGCCAGCAGAGTAGACCAGGGGGCAAACACTGAAGCTTTCTTT. Protein sequence: CASRVDQGANTEAFF.

This clone was seen just once. The chain carries TRBV6-6 and TRBJ2-1, with D perhaps being TRBD1 or TRBD2 (6 bases each). The CDR3 loop spans 12 amino acids. Germline V gene data show CDR1 as MNHNY and CDR2 as SVGAGI (reference sequence). Trimming removed 6 bases at V and 8 bases at J, with 11 bases between. CDR3 in amino acids: CASSGGADEQFF. The CDR3 region has the DNA TGTGCCAGCAGCGGGGGCGCGGATGAGCAGTTCTTC.

The table lists this clone with many counts. The J gene is TRBJ2-5, the V gene TRBV4-2; 10 bases fit TRBD2. CDR1 is LGHNA and CDR2 is YNFKEQ in the germline V gene. With 2 bases clipped from V and 5 bases from J, the junction kept 8 bases outside the gene matches. The CDR3 loop spans 16 amino acids. In DNA, the CDR3 is TGTGCCAGCAGCCAAACAGGGGCTAGCGGGGGTGAGACCCAGTACTTC. This gives the protein CASSQTGASGGETQYF.

The J gene is TRBJ2-7, the V gene TRBV5-1; no firm D call. This CDR3 spans 12 amino acids. Germline CDR1 SGHRS, CDR2 YFSETQ. The V and J ends lost 4 bases and 5 bases respectively, with 10 bases between them. This CDR3 is CASSQTDNEQYF. CDR3 coding DNA: TGCGCCAGCAGCCAGACCGACAACGAGCAGTACTTC.

The rearrangement links TRBV27 to TRBJ1-5, with a possible D match to TRBD1 (5 bases). The V gene lost 4 bases and the J gene lost 6 bases, with 13 bases spanning the gap. In germline, CDR1 is MNHEY, CDR2 SMNVEV (reference sequence). This CDR3 contains 14 residues. The CDR3 bases are TGTGCCAGCAGTTCCCCAGGGACTTCTCAGCCCCAGCATTTT. Protein sequence: CASSSPGTSQPQHF.

J is TRBJ2-1 and V is TRBV5-4; TRBD1 agrees at 7 bases. V lost 3 bases to trimming and J lost 7 bases; unmatched junction nucleotides: 13. CDR1 and CDR2 (germline): SGHNT, YYREEE (reference sequence). CDR3 size: 16 residues. The CDR3 spells CASSSSSTGLVNEQFF. The CDR3 coding sequence is TGTGCCAGCAGCTCCAGCTCGACAGGGCTGGTAAATGAGCAGTTCTTC.

This chain joins TRBV18 and TRBJ2-1; D is ambiguous. From germline, CDR1 is KGHSH and CDR2 LQKENI. The CDR3 is 12 residues long. The ends were cut back, 5 bases at V and 8 bases at J, with 10 bases in the middle. The CDR3 bases are TGTGCCAGCTCATCCAGGACGGATGAGCAGTTCTTC. It codes for CASSSRTDEQFF.

This rearrangement joins TRBV25-1 to TRBJ1-1; D ambiguous. V was shortened by 3 bases and J by 3 bases, with 11 bases between the two germline ends. The CDR3 spans 14 residues. Germline V gene lookup returns CDR1 MGHDK and CDR2 SYGVNS. CDR3 DNA sequence: TGTGCCAGCAGTGAGTACCGGGAACACACTGAAGCTTTCTTT. This translates into CASSEYREHTEAFF.

The V call is TRBV7-9, the J call TRBJ2-5; D unresolved. The CDR3 is 12 residues long. Trimming took 0 bases from V and 2 from J, leaving 1 base between them. CDR1 and CDR2 from the germline V gene are SEHNR and FQNEAQ (reference sequence). The CDR3 is CASSLAQETQYF. CDR3 DNA: TGTGCCAGCAGCTTAGCGCAAGAGACCCAGTACTTC.

The chain joins TRBV7-9 to TRBJ1-6; D ambiguous. The CDR3 has 15 residues. The germline V gene encodes CDR1 SEHNR and CDR2 FQNEAQ (reference sequence). With 5 bases removed from V and 10 bases from J, the gap between germline ends came to 18 bases. The CDR3 loop reads CASSPPGQRGSPLHF. DNA of the CDR3: TGTGCCAGCAGCCCGCCGGGTCAGAGAGGCTCACCCCTCCACTTT.

The chain links TRBV19 to TRBJ2-7; D gene unclear. CDR1 LNHDA and CDR2 SQIVND come from the germline V gene (reference sequence). Trimming stripped 6 bases from V and 5 bases from J, with 17 bases between. This CDR3 is built from 14 residues. The CDR3 DNA reads as TGTGCCAGTAGGGCCACCGGTTTTCCCAACGAGCAGTACTTC. This sequence encodes CASRATGFPNEQYF.

The chain links TRBV28 to TRBJ2-5, with a weak D call TRBD1 (6 bases). Trimming removed 7 bases at V and 2 bases at J, with 20 bases between. The CDR3 extends over 16 amino acids. Germline V CDR1 and CDR2: MDHEN, SYDVKM. Here the CDR3 reads CASTLAFTGLQETQYF. The CDR3 DNA sequence: TGTGCCAGCACCCTCGCCTTCACAGGGTTACAAGAGACCCAGTACTTC.

V is TRBV7-9 and J is TRBJ1-1; no clear D gene. This CDR3 has 13 amino acids. Trimming removed 5 bases from V and 3 bases from J, with 10 bases in between. Germline V CDR1 and CDR2: SEHNR, FQNEAQ (reference sequence). The CDR3 sequence is CASSLRLDTEAFF. The CDR3 DNA follows: TGTGCCAGCAGCCTCAGGTTGGACACTGAAGCTTTCTTT.

The gene calls are TRBV7-8 and TRBJ1-2; possibly TRBD1 for D (6 bases). Trimming removed 4 bases from V and 3 bases from J, with 12 bases in between. The germline V gene has CDR1 SGHVS and CDR2 FQNEAQ. The CDR3 consists of 14 residues. The CDR3 loop is CASSSQTGYYGYTF. The CDR3 DNA reads as TGTGCCAGCAGCTCGCAAACAGGGTACTATGGCTACACCTTC.

V is TRBV2 and J is TRBJ1-4; 7 bases are shared with TRBD1. CDR1 and CDR2 (germline): SNHLY, FYNNEI. V was pared by 6 bases and J by 4 bases, with 2 bases of the junction left unmatched. This CDR3 is 13 amino acids long. This CDR3 reads CASRTGINEKLFF. CDR3 nucleotide sequence: TGTGCCAGCAGGACAGGGATTAATGAAAAACTGTTTTTT.

In nucleotides, the CDR3 is TGTGCCATCAGTGATGGGACAGGGGGCCAGGGGCAGCCCCAGCATTTT. This gives the protein CAISDGTGGQGQPQHF. The chain links TRBV10-3 to TRBJ1-5; TRBD1 matches 12 bases. The CDR3 is made up of 16 amino acids. Germline CDR1 reads ENHRY; CDR2 reads SYGVKD. V was pared by 3 bases and J by 7 bases, with 7 bases of the junction left unmatched.

V is TRBV5-4 and J is TRBJ1-2; D is ambiguous. The CDR3 length is 15 residues. Germline V gene data show CDR1 as SGHNT and CDR2 as YYREEE (reference sequence). V shed 5 bases and J shed 3 bases, with 17 bases lying between them. The chain's CDR3 is CASRAPEYGDYGYTF. The CDR3 DNA reads as TGTGCCAGCAGAGCCCCCGAATATGGGGACTATGGCTACACCTTC.

This clone has a handful of counts. The chain couples TRBV6-5 to TRBJ1-2, with TRBD1 as a possible D gene (6 bases). Germline CDR1 MNHEY, CDR2 SVGAGI. The V end lost 0 bases, the J end lost 4 bases, and 9 bases lay between the germline ends. CDR3 length equals 14 residues. CDR3 loop: CASSYSGGVYGYTF. DNA of the CDR3: TGTGCCAGCAGTTACTCAGGGGGGGTCTATGGCTACACCTTC.

This clone appeared a single time. The rearrangement links TRBV6-1 to TRBJ2-2; TRBD1 might be the D (7 bases). This CDR3 contains 15 residues. CDR1 MNHNS and CDR2 SASEGT come from the germline V gene. The V end lost 4 bases, the J end lost 7 bases, and 16 bases lay between the germline ends. The CDR3 region is CASSARPQGGGELFF. CDR3 DNA: TGTGCCAGCAGTGCGAGGCCCCAGGGGGGCGGGGAGCTGTTTTTT.

In this sample, this clone turned up a few times. The V call is TRBV29-1, the J call TRBJ1-1, with D unclear. The CDR3 loop spans 16 amino acids. Germline loops: CDR1 SQVTM, CDR2 ANQGSEA. Trimming removed 3 bases at V and 0 bases at J, with 17 bases between. This CDR3 is CSVDSPLSEMNTEAFF. In DNA, the CDR3 is TGCAGCGTTGACTCACCTTTGTCGGAAATGAACACTGAAGCTTTCTTT.

This chain links TRBV30 with TRBJ2-1; D is undetermined. From germline, CDR1 is GTSNPN and CDR2 SVGIG (reference sequence). This CDR3 is built from 12 residues. V was cut by 1 base and J by 10 bases, with 11 bases left in between. CDR3 nucleotides: TGTGCCTGGAGTGGGGGATCCCGCGAGCAGTTCTTC. This sequence encodes CAWSGGSREQFF.

This rearrangement joins TRBV5-4 to TRBJ2-5, with D tentatively TRBD2 (7 bases). The CDR3 has 14 amino acids. From germline, CDR1 is SGHNT and CDR2 YYREEE (reference sequence). The ends were cut back, 4 bases at V and 2 bases at J, with 12 bases in the middle. CDR3 sequence: CASSPGGQQETQYF. CDR3 nucleotide sequence: TGTGCCAGCAGCCCCGGGGGGCAGCAAGAGACCCAGTACTTC.

The J gene is TRBJ2-7, the V gene TRBV7-9; 8 bases align to TRBD2. CDR3 length: 14 residues. From germline, CDR1 is SEHNR and CDR2 FQNEAQ (reference sequence). V trimming: 4 bases; J trimming: 2 bases; junction bases outside the gene matches: 4. The CDR3 loop reads CASSSDGGAYEQYF. CDR3 nucleotides: TGTGCCAGCAGCTCTGACGGGGGGGCCTACGAGCAGTACTTC.

This clone turned up a few times. This chain connects TRBV6-5 to TRBJ1-2, with no clear D. In germline, CDR1 is MNHEY, CDR2 SVGAGI. The CDR3 is 13 residues long. Trimming took 2 bases from V and 4 from J, leaving 8 bases between them. The CDR3, as DNA: TGTGCCAGCAGTTACAAGGGCGGCTATGGCTACACCTTC. It translates to CASSYKGGYGYTF.

The gene calls are TRBV7-8 and TRBJ1-1; perhaps TRBD1 as D (5 bases). Deletions cut 5 bases from V and 3 bases from J, with 13 bases between. The CDR3 is 14 residues long. Per germline, CDR1 SGHVS and CDR2 FQNEAQ. CDR3 DNA: TGTGCCAGCAGCCCGGGACCCGGGCACACTGAAGCTTTCTTT. Residues: CASSPGPGHTEAFF.

This chain joins TRBV18 and TRBJ2-7, with TRBD1 identical over 7 bases. Trimming removed 4 bases from V and 3 bases from J; junction bases left unmatched: 6. CDR1 and CDR2 (germline): KGHSH, LQKENI. This CDR3 has 14 amino acids. CDR3 in DNA: TGTGCCAGCTCACAACTGGGACAGAGCTACGAGCAGTACTTC. This gives the protein CASSQLGQSYEQYF.